The 30 T cell receptor beta chains presented below share a single source sample, sequenced in a study of OX40 agonist ivuxolimab in advanced cancers. Library preparation was by the immunoSEQ multiplex PCR assay. This immuneACCESS table, as held by TCRdb, lists in-frame sequences with V and J called but not all clones. Of the missing ones, under half trace to an unresolved V gene in checked studies; the others have no known cause. The sample profile shows 35,000 or so clones; 70% to 85% of them were found once. About a sixth of the sample lies in the top ten. The material sequenced was CD4+ or CD8+ T cells sorted from blood, taken in a trial of the OX40 agonist ivuxolimab. The receptors were gathered from an adult with an advanced solid tumor such as melanoma, head and neck, liver or kidney cancer.

This clone was observed a few times. The genes are TRBV2 and TRBJ1-5; D gene uncertain. The CDR3 extends over 12 amino acids. Germline V gene lookup returns CDR1 SNHLY and CDR2 FYNNEI. V was cut by 0 bases and J by 9 bases, with 6 bases left in between. The CDR3 is CASSEALWPQHF. The CDR3 DNA sequence: TGTGCCAGCAGTGAAGCGCTCTGGCCCCAGCATTTT.

The V and J genes are TRBV27 and TRBJ1-1; 7 bases are shared with TRBD1. V lost 7 bases to trimming and J lost 10 bases; unmatched junction nucleotides: 12. Germline lookup yields CDR1 MNHEY and CDR2 SMNVEV (reference sequence). CDR3 length: 13 amino acids. CDR3 in amino acids: CASIDTDRVRAFF. CDR3 DNA: TGTGCCAGCATAGACACCGACAGGGTAAGAGCTTTCTTT.

V and J are TRBV4-3 and TRBJ2-3, with D perhaps TRBD2 (7 bases). V was shortened by 0 bases and J by 4 bases, with 20 bases between the two germline ends. The CDR3 is 18 amino acids. From germline, CDR1 is LGHNA and CDR2 YSLEER. The CDR3 here is CASSQDWVRRGPSDTQYF. The CDR3 nucleotides read TGCGCCAGCAGCCAAGATTGGGTACGGCGGGGGCCGTCAGATACGCAGTATTTT.

V usage is TRBV5-5 and J usage is TRBJ2-7, with D perhaps being TRBD1 or TRBD2 (5 bases each). Germline lookup yields CDR1 SGHKS and CDR2 YYEKEE (reference sequence). The germline V and J ends were trimmed by 0 bases and 4 bases, with 14 bases remaining between them. The CDR3 runs to 15 residues. CDR3 DNA sequence: TGTGCCAGCAGCTTGGAGTGGGGGTCGATGTACGAGCAGTACTTC. Its protein is CASSLEWGSMYEQYF.

The chain couples TRBV4-1 to TRBJ2-5, with D tentatively TRBD2 (5 bases). Between the trimmed V and J ends, which lost 4 bases and 4 bases, there was a span of 10 bases. The CDR3 contains 13 residues. The germline V gene encodes CDR1 MGHRA and CDR2 YSYEKL. The CDR3 is CASSLIGGETQYF. The CDR3 nucleotides read TGCGCCAGCAGCCTGATTGGAGGAGAGACCCAGTACTTC.

The rearrangement links TRBV6-1 to TRBJ1-2, with D maybe TRBD1 (5 bases). There are 13 residues in the CDR3. The V end lost 3 bases, the J end lost 4 bases, and 9 bases lay between the germline ends. The germline V gene has CDR1 MNHNS and CDR2 SASEGT. CDR3 region: CASSDGGSYGYTF. The CDR3 DNA follows: TGTGCCAGCAGTGACGGGGGGTCCTATGGCTACACCTTC.

The rearrangement uses TRBV5-6 and TRBJ2-1, with D unresolved. CDR1 and CDR2 (germline): SGHDT, YYEEEE. The CDR3 covers 13 residues. V was shortened by 0 bases and J by 6 bases, with 7 bases between the two germline ends. The chain's CDR3 is CASSLGTPNEQFF. The CDR3 DNA is TGTGCCAGCAGCTTGGGCACTCCCAATGAGCAGTTCTTC.

In its sample, this clone was seen once. The chain has TRBV19 and TRBJ2-3; a possible D gene is TRBD2 (5 bases). This CDR3 contains 13 residues. Germline CDR1 and CDR2: LNHDA and SQIVND (reference sequence). The ends were cut back, 5 bases at V and 4 bases at J, with 10 bases in the middle. The CDR3 is CASSPLGADTQYF. CDR3 DNA sequence: TGTGCCAGTAGTCCCCTCGGGGCAGATACGCAGTATTTT.

V usage is TRBV7-8 and J usage is TRBJ2-7; a weak D match, TRBD2 (6 bases). The germline V and J ends were trimmed by 1 base and 2 bases, with 9 bases remaining between them. Germline V gives CDR1 SGHVS, CDR2 FQNEAQ. The CDR3 consists of 14 residues. CDR3 sequence reads: CASSLGGVTYEQYF. The CDR3 DNA follows: TGTGCCAGCAGCTTAGGCGGGGTAACCTACGAGCAGTACTTC.

The chain joins TRBV11-2 to TRBJ2-7; D possibly corresponds to TRBD1 (5 bases). The V gene lost 5 bases and the J gene lost 5 bases, with 13 bases spanning the gap. CDR3 length: 13 amino acids. Germline V gene sequence: CDR1 SGHAT, CDR2 FQNNGV. The CDR3 spells CASSSDSPDEQYF. The DNA of the CDR3 is TGTGCCAGCAGCAGCGACAGCCCCGACGAGCAGTACTTC. Using reference TRBV11-2 and TRBJ2-7 for the parts outside the CDR3, the full variable domain is EAGVAQSPRYKIIEKRQSVAFWCNPISGHATLYWYQQILGQGPKLLIQFQNNGVVDDSQLPKDRFSAERLKGVDSTLKIQPAKLEDSAVYLCASSSDSPDEQYFGPGTRLTVT.

CDR3 nucleotides: TGTGCCAGCAGTGACAGCGGGGGGGCTTACAATGAGCAGTTCTTC. Translating it yields CASSDSGGAYNEQFF. The rearrangement joins TRBV9 to TRBJ2-1, with 10 nucleotides matching TRBD2. Losses at the gene ends were 5 bases for V and 4 bases for J; bases not matched to a gene: 6. The CDR3 runs 15 residues. The V gene's germline CDR1 is SGDLS and CDR2 YYNGEE.

The chain joins TRBV27 to TRBJ2-3; the match to TRBD2 covers 10 bases. V lost 2 bases, J lost 3 bases, and 8 bases stayed unmatched. This CDR3 is built from 17 residues. Germline CDR1 reads MNHEY; CDR2 reads SMNVEV (reference sequence). CDR3 loop: CASSLPTLAGLTDTQYF. The CDR3 DNA reads as TGTGCCAGCAGTTTACCCACACTAGCGGGGCTTACAGATACGCAGTATTTT.

The chain is built from TRBV28 and TRBJ2-5; D is unresolved. Germline V gene lookup returns CDR1 MDHEN and CDR2 SYDVKM. Trimming shortened V by 3 bases and J by 5 bases, and 16 bases separated the two germline ends. This CDR3 comprises 15 residues. The CDR3 is CASSFLGEVRETQYF. The CDR3 DNA is TGTGCCAGCAGTTTTCTTGGGGAAGTTAGGGAGACCCAGTACTTC.

The rearrangement joins TRBV4-2 to TRBJ1-6, with a tentative D call TRBD1 (5 bases). With 4 bases removed from V and 4 bases from J, the gap between germline ends came to 8 bases. The V gene's germline CDR1 is LGHNA and CDR2 YNFKEQ. The CDR3 sequence is 14 residues long. The CDR3 nucleotides read TGTGCCAGCAGCCTGGGGGGTTATAATTCACCCCTCCACTTT. Translation: CASSLGGYNSPLHF.

This clone was recorded only once. V gene TRBV28 combines with J gene TRBJ2-3, with 7 bases lining up with TRBD2. With 4 bases clipped from V and 2 bases from J, the junction kept 9 bases outside the gene matches. Germline V lookup: CDR1 MDHEN, CDR2 SYDVKM. This CDR3 comprises 16 residues. The CDR3 region is CASSSAWGGNTDTQYF. As DNA, the CDR3 is TGTGCCAGCAGTTCTGCCTGGGGGGGAAACACAGATACGCAGTATTTT.

V is TRBV19 and J is TRBJ1-5; no firm D call. The germline V gene has CDR1 LNHDA and CDR2 SQIVND (reference sequence). V gave up 6 bases and J gave up 9 bases, with 12 bases separating them. This CDR3 is 12 amino acids long. The CDR3 reads CASSALLSPQHF. In DNA, the CDR3 is TGTGCCAGTAGCGCTCTCTTGTCGCCCCAGCATTTT.

The rearrangement links TRBV4-1 to TRBJ2-7; TRBD2 matches at 10 bases. There are 19 residues in the CDR3. Looked up from germline, CDR1 is MGHRA and CDR2 is YSYEKL. Trimming removed 0 bases from V and 4 bases from J; junction bases left unmatched: 15. The CDR3 loop is CASSQDHPSGGPPGYEQYF. The CDR3 nucleotides read TGCGCCAGCAGCCAAGATCACCCTAGCGGGGGCCCACCGGGGTACGAGCAGTACTTC.

The sample holds a few counts of this clone. The rearrangement joins TRBV4-1 to TRBJ1-5; 8 positions match TRBD1. After removal of 4 bases from V and 6 bases from J, the junction contained 5 bases not matched to a gene. Germline V gives CDR1 MGHRA, CDR2 YSYEKL. The CDR3 has 14 amino acids. As DNA, the CDR3 is TGCGCCAGCAGCCCCACAGGGGGGAGTCAGCCCCAGCATTTT. It yields the protein CASSPTGGSQPQHF.

This chain uses TRBV6-5 with TRBJ2-7; 7 positions agree with TRBD2. Germline CDR1 and CDR2: MNHEY and SVGAGI. CDR3 length: 14 residues. The V gene end was trimmed by 0 bases and the J gene end by 2 bases; junction bases not matched to a gene: 1. CDR3 nucleotides: TGTGCCAGCAGTTACTCCACTAGCGCCTACGAGCAGTACTTC. Translation gives CASSYSTSAYEQYF.

The rearrangement uses TRBV7-6 and TRBJ2-6, with 8 bases identical to TRBD1. The germline V gene has CDR1 SGHVS and CDR2 FNYEAQ. V shed 1 base, J shed 0 bases, and the junction held 11 bases outside the gene matches. The CDR3 is 20 amino acids. In DNA form, the CDR3 reads TGTGCCAGCAGCTTAGGAGCCCTCAGGGGGCGCTTCTCTGGGGCCAACGTCCTGACTTTC. It encodes CASSLGALRGRFSGANVLTF.

This clone was counted a few times. The chain has TRBV30 and TRBJ2-1, with 16 bases that match TRBD2. This CDR3 is built from 14 residues. CDR1 and CDR2 from the germline V gene are GTSNPN and SVGIG (reference sequence). V was pared by 0 bases and J by 14 bases, with 4 bases of the junction left unmatched. This chain's CDR3 is CAWSVPGTSGGEFF. The CDR3 DNA follows: TGTGCCTGGAGTGTACCCGGGACTAGCGGGGGGGAGTTCTTC.

This sequence joins TRBV6-4 and TRBJ1-2; D possibly corresponds to TRBD1 (5 bases). There are 15 residues in the CDR3. Germline lookup yields CDR1 MRHNA and CDR2 SNTAGT. The V end was cut by 4 bases, the J end by 0 bases, with 12 bases between. The DNA for the CDR3 is TGTGCCAGCAGTGTTGGGCAGGGCCCTAACTATGGCTACACCTTC. It encodes CASSVGQGPNYGYTF.

This chain connects TRBV9 to TRBJ2-5; D gene ambiguous. CDR1 and CDR2 from the germline V gene are SGDLS and YYNGEE. V lost 0 bases and J lost 3, with 15 bases in between. The CDR3 length is 16 residues. The CDR3 loop is CASSVELLNVEETQYF. The CDR3 coding sequence is TGTGCCAGCAGCGTAGAACTCTTGAATGTGGAAGAGACCCAGTACTTC. The full variable domain, in which reference TRBV9 and TRBJ2-5 provide the parts outside the CDR3, is DSGVTQTPKHLITATGQRVTLRCSPRSGDLSVYWYQQSLDQGLQFLIQYYNGEERAKGNILERFSAQQFPDLHSELNLSSLELGDSALYFCASSVELLNVEETQYFGPGTRLLVL.

In its sample, this clone was seen once. The chain employs TRBV28 and TRBJ1-2, with D perhaps TRBD1 (5 bases). CDR1 is MDHEN, CDR2 SYDVKM, per germline. The CDR3 length is 11 residues. The V end lost 9 bases, the J end lost 4 bases, and 9 bases lay between the germline ends. CDR3 in DNA: TGTGCCAGACAGGACCCCTATGGCTACACCTTC. It is translated as CARQDPYGYTF.

J is TRBJ2-7 and V is TRBV2; perhaps TRBD2 as D (6 bases). Trimming cost V 9 bases and J 6 bases, with 21 bases left between them. CDR3 size: 14 residues. Germline values: CDR1 SNHLY, CDR2 FYNNEI. CDR3 sequence (DNA): TGTGCCAGATCTCGAGCCCCGGAGGGTATCGAGCAGTACTTC. Translating gives CARSRAPEGIEQYF.

V is TRBV6-5 and J is TRBJ2-2; no clear D gene. Germline V CDR1 and CDR2: MNHEY, SVGAGI. The CDR3 sequence is 13 residues long. Trimming took 2 bases from V and 10 from J, leaving 11 bases between them. CDR3 sequence reads: CASSYTNAQELFF. DNA for the CDR3: TGTGCCAGCAGTTACACCAACGCCCAGGAGCTGTTTTTT.

The chain combines TRBV27 with TRBJ2-7; D unclear. The CDR3 sequence is 11 residues long. In germline, CDR1 is MNHEY, CDR2 SMNVEV (reference sequence). Trimming pared 8 bases from V and 2 bases from J, leaving 7 bases between. The CDR3 DNA sequence: TGTGCCAGCCGGACGACCTACGAGCAGTACTTC. Encoded protein: CASRTTYEQYF.

This clone came up once. J is TRBJ1-3 and V is TRBV13; 8 positions match TRBD1. Germline-derived CDR1 and CDR2 are PRHDT and FYEKMQ (reference sequence). The CDR3 length is 14 residues. The ends lost 7 bases at V and 4 bases at J; junction bases unmatched: 6. CDR3 protein: CASTQGGSGNTIYF. For the CDR3, the DNA is TGTGCCAGCACACAGGGGGGGAGCGGAAACACCATATATTTT. Supplemented by reference TRBV13 and TRBJ1-3, the full variable domain reads AAGVIQSPRHLIKEKRETATLKCYPIPRHDTVYWYQQGPGQDPQFLISFYEKMQSDKGSIPDRFSAQQFSDYHSELNMSSLELGDSALYFCASTQGGSGNTIYFGEGSWLTVV.

This clone was counted a single time. The chain has TRBV19 and TRBJ1-1, with unresolved D. The CDR3 contains 14 residues. V was pared by 3 bases and J by 2 bases, with 10 bases between. The germline V gene has CDR1 LNHDA and CDR2 SQIVND (reference sequence). The CDR3 loop is CASSIEVSNTEAFF. For the CDR3, the DNA is TGTGCCAGTAGTATCGAAGTGTCTAACACTGAAGCTTTCTTT. The whole variable domain, remainder taken from reference TRBV19 and TRBJ1-1, is DGGITQSPKYLFRKEGQNVTLSCEQNLNHDAMYWYRQDPGQGLRLIYYSQIVNDFQKGDIAEGYSVSREKKESFPLTVTSAQKNPTAFYLCASSIEVSNTEAFFGQGTRLTVV.

This rearrangement joins TRBV7-9 to TRBJ2-7, with TRBD2 matching over 11 bases. Germline V gene data show CDR1 as SEHNR and CDR2 as FQNEAQ (reference sequence). After removal of 4 bases from V and 3 bases from J, the junction contained 5 bases not matched to a gene. This CDR3 comprises 15 residues. CDR3 loop: CASSSLAGGNYEQYF. Written as DNA, the CDR3 is TGTGCCAGCAGCTCCTTAGCGGGAGGGAACTACGAGCAGTACTTC.